This TCR beta chain was identified during a study of T cell repertoires in cytomegalovirus infection. Background on the study: Well-studied HLA-B-restricted epitopes and recently identified HLA-C-restricted epitopes of CMV were both used in the study. Public TCR beta signatures indicated both CMV infection and matching HLA type.

Whole-study findings and limits: Ex vivo, HLA-C-restricted CMV-specific TCR beta clonotypes prevailed over the rest of the response.

MiXCR, run by TCRdb on the reads, gives a single entry per CDR3 protein. The sample lists about 55,000 distinct CDR3 sequences, over 15% seen once, with around 64% in the top ten. Germline CDR1 is LGHNA and CDR2 is YSLEER. V was cut by 4 bases and J by 9 bases, with 13 bases left in between. This CDR3 has 13 amino acids. For this clonotype: The antigen remains unidentified.

Sequencing used CD8+ T cells from cultured PBMCs, obtained from culture after CMV antigen stimulation. The clonotype comes from a human donor in good health (CMV status not recorded). Some clones in this sample may be carry-over from other donors' samples. This chain uses TRBV4-3 with TRBJ2-1; weak D call: TRBD1 (6 bases). The CDR3 DNA is TGCGCCAGCAGCCGAACACAGGGTAGTGAGCAGTTCTTC. It specifies CASSRTQGSEQFF.